This TCR beta chain emerged from a study of patients and donors after allogeneic stem cell transplantation. TCRdb re-analysed the RT-PCR reads in MiXCR, keeping a single row per CDR3 protein. The sample records fewer than 500,000 distinct CDR3 sequences, about a sixth being singletons. This CDR3 has 15 amino acids. Trimming took 6 bases from V and 3 from J, leaving 15 bases between them. The germline V gene has CDR1 SEHNR and CDR2 FQNEAQ (reference sequence). The receptor's source is a human donor who was either an allogeneic HSCT recipient or a stem cell or donor lymphocyte infusion donor (not recorded which). It is not recorded whose cells these are; they may come from a transplant donor. The sequenced sample consisted of blood, either unsorted or a sorted T cell fraction (not recorded which). The chain recombines TRBV7-9 with TRBJ2-1; maybe TRBD1 (6 bases). CDR3 nucleotide sequence: TGTGCCAGCAGACTCTCCGGGACAAACTACAATGAGCAGTTCTTC. Its translation: CASRLSGTNYNEQFF.